These 17 T cell receptor beta chains were all obtained from the same sample, sequenced in a study of T cells after yellow fever vaccination. TCRdb analysed the 5' RACE reads with MiXCR anew, one entry per CDR3 protein. This sample yields about 230,000 distinct CDR3 sequences, of which 6.7% are seen a single time; about 0.95% belongs to the top ten. The sequencing used CD4+ T cells sorted from PBMCs, collected on the day of the yellow fever booster vaccination. The receptor set was obtained from a young man who received the YFV17D yellow fever vaccine.

The rearrangement uses TRBV7-2 and TRBJ2-3, with D perhaps matching TRBD1 (5 bases). This CDR3 contains 13 residues. Trimming removed 0 bases at V and 6 bases at J, with 7 bases between. In germline, CDR1 is SGHTA, CDR2 FQGNSA. CDR3 nucleotides: TGTGCCAGCAGCTTAGCCAGGGATGATACGCAGTATTTT. Translation gives CASSLARDDTQYF.

This clonotype was counted at least ten times. V and J are TRBV7-2 and TRBJ1-2; D ambiguous. The CDR3 consists of 13 residues. Germline V lookup: CDR1 SGHTA, CDR2 FQGNSA. V gave up 0 bases and J gave up 2 bases, with 4 bases separating them. The CDR3, as DNA: TGTGCCAGCAGCTTAGCACAGAACTATGGCTACACCTTC. Its translation is CASSLAQNYGYTF.

This clonotype was detected ten times or more. This chain connects TRBV7-2 to TRBJ2-1; D not certain. Trimming removed 6 bases at V and 0 bases at J, with 15 bases between. Germline-derived CDR1 and CDR2 are SGHTA and FQGNSA. The CDR3 is 16 amino acids. The CDR3 loop reads CASSGNQWDSYNEQFF. The CDR3, as DNA: TGTGCCAGCAGTGGAAATCAGTGGGACTCCTACAATGAGCAGTTCTTC.

The chain links TRBV18 to TRBJ2-5; tentatively, D is TRBD2 (5 bases). V gave up 2 bases and J gave up 4 bases, with 11 bases separating them. CDR3 length: 14 amino acids. The germline gives CDR1 KGHSH, CDR2 LQKENI. CDR3 coding DNA: TGTGCCAGCTCACCATTGGAGGTAGCAGAGACCCAGTACTTC. It codes for CASSPLEVAETQYF.

Many counts were recorded for this clonotype. This sequence joins TRBV7-3 and TRBJ2-1, with D maybe TRBD2 (6 bases). Germline assignment: CDR1 SGHTA and CDR2 FQGTGA. CDR3 size: 11 residues. Trimming cost V 4 bases and J 11 bases, with 9 bases left between them. Here the CDR3 reads CASSSAGQQFF. CDR3 DNA: TGTGCCAGCAGCTCAGCGGGTCAGCAGTTCTTC.

At least ten counts were recorded for this clonotype. This sequence joins TRBV7-8 and TRBJ1-4; a possible D gene is TRBD1 (5 bases). Germline V gene lookup returns CDR1 SGHVS and CDR2 FQNEAQ. The length of the CDR3 is 16 residues. V shed 5 bases and J shed 2 bases, with 15 bases lying between them. CDR3 sequence: CASSGGLSATNEKLFF. DNA of the CDR3: TGTGCCAGCAGCGGGGGTCTCTCGGCGACTAATGAAAAACTGTTTTTT.

The genes are TRBV29-1 and TRBJ2-7; 7 bases are a match to TRBD1. V shed 4 bases, J shed 2 bases, and the junction held 8 bases outside the gene matches. The CDR3 totals 14 residues. CDR1 and CDR2 (germline): SQVTM, ANQGSEA. The CDR3 spells CSVVSLGQTYEQYF. The CDR3, as DNA: TGCAGCGTTGTTTCGTTGGGACAGACCTACGAGCAGTACTTC.

The chain carries TRBV6-1 and TRBJ2-2, with 12 bases fitting TRBD2. The CDR3 extends over 17 amino acids. Trimming took 6 bases from V and 4 from J; bases not matched to a gene: 9. Germline values: CDR1 MNHNS, CDR2 SASEGT. The CDR3: CASSRQTSGRLTGELFF. CDR3 DNA: TGTGCCAGCAGCCGACAGACTAGCGGGAGACTCACCGGGGAGCTGTTTTTT.

This clonotype was picked up many times. The chain has TRBV20-1 and TRBJ2-5, with 9 bases identical to TRBD2. The CDR3 extends over 16 amino acids. J gave up 3 bases and V 3 bases, and 11 bases lay outside the gene matches. The germline gives CDR1 DFQATT, CDR2 SNEGSKA (reference sequence). The CDR3 sequence: CSASSWGRTSEETQYF. Here the CDR3 DNA reads TGCAGTGCTAGCTCCTGGGGTAGGACTAGCGAAGAGACCCAGTACTTC.

The chain links TRBV20-1 to TRBJ1-1; D remains ambiguous. This CDR3 spans 14 amino acids. Trimming removed 1 base from V and 4 bases from J, with 13 bases in between. CDR1 is DFQATT and CDR2 is SNEGSKA in the germline V gene (reference sequence). In DNA form, the CDR3 reads TGCAGTGCTAGAGGTGCTTTAGAGGCCACTGAAGCTTTCTTT. It is translated as CSARGALEATEAFF.

The chain joins TRBV9 to TRBJ2-2, with D unresolved. Trimming shortened V by 0 bases and J by 5 bases, and 5 bases separated the two germline ends. The CDR3 is 13 amino acids. The V gene's germline CDR1 is SGDLS and CDR2 YYNGEE. The CDR3 region is CASSVVGTGELFF. The CDR3 DNA is TGTGCCAGCAGCGTAGTTGGGACCGGGGAGCTGTTTTTT.

The rearrangement joins TRBV19 to TRBJ1-1, with TRBD1 matching over 11 bases. The CDR3 is made up of 17 amino acids. The V and J ends lost 4 bases and 5 bases, in that order; junction bases with no gene match: 12. Germline CDR1 LNHDA, CDR2 SQIVND (reference sequence). The CDR3 DNA reads TGTGCCAGTAGTACGATAAGGACAGGGGGCGCATCAACTGAAGCTTTCTTT. Amino acids: CASSTIRTGGASTEAFF.

The sample holds a few counts of this clonotype. This chain links TRBV7-9 with TRBJ1-6; the match to TRBD1 covers 10 bases. V lost 1 base, J lost 11 bases, and 5 bases stayed unmatched. The V gene's germline CDR1 is SEHNR and CDR2 FQNEAQ (reference sequence). The CDR3 runs to 15 residues. The CDR3 bases are TGTGCCAGCAGCTTAGGTGGACAGGGGGGAACACCCCTCCACTTT. Protein sequence: CASSLGGQGGTPLHF.

This clonotype was observed a handful of times. V is TRBV12-3 or TRBV12-4 and J is TRBJ2-3; 9 bases agree with TRBD2. After removal of 4 bases from V and 14 bases from J, the junction contained 4 bases not matched to a gene. This CDR3 has 11 residues. CDR3 sequence reads: CASSSGLARYF. The CDR3 region has the DNA TGTGCCAGCAGTTCAGGACTAGCGCGGTATTTT.

This clonotype showed up many times. The genes are TRBV7-2 and TRBJ2-7, with D hard to call. Trimming took 5 bases from V and 2 from J, leaving 10 bases between them. Germline V gene sequence: CDR1 SGHTA, CDR2 FQGNSA. This CDR3 is 13 amino acids long. The CDR3 here is CASSLQVTYEQYF. CDR3 bases: TGTGCCAGCAGCCTCCAGGTTACCTACGAGCAGTACTTC.

This clonotype was observed a few times. This chain connects TRBV28 to TRBJ2-7; no firm D call. Germline CDR1 and CDR2: MDHEN and SYDVKM. Trimming took 7 bases from V and 6 from J, leaving 16 bases between them. CDR3 size: 13 residues. The CDR3 sequence is CASTLQRSFEQYF. For the CDR3, the DNA is TGTGCCAGCACCTTACAGAGGAGTTTCGAGCAGTACTTC.

The V call is TRBV18, the J call TRBJ2-7; perhaps TRBD1 as D (5 bases). This CDR3 comprises 15 residues. The V and J ends lost 0 bases and 0 bases respectively, with 9 bases between them. The germline V gene encodes CDR1 KGHSH and CDR2 LQKENI. CDR3 bases: TGTGCCAGCTCACCACCAGGGGTCCTCTCCTACGAGCAGTACTTC. Encoded protein: CASSPPGVLSYEQYF.